These T cell receptor beta chains were read from a single sample in a study of radiotherapy plus CTLA-4 blockade in lung cancer. The method was immunoSEQ multiplex PCR; TCRdb's version includes in-frame clones alone and lacks a portion of them. The sample yields approximately 80,000 clones, roughly 80% seen once. Specimen: peripheral blood, collected from a patient treated with radiotherapy plus ipilimumab. The receptor set was obtained from a human donor with non-small cell lung cancer whose response to radiotherapy plus ipilimumab could not be evaluated. The CDR3 runs from the conserved cysteine through the conserved F or W. D genes are given only for firm matches. Size is stated for part of the rows, as once, few or many counts, or as a class when the clone is expanded.

clone size | J gene | V gene | D gene | CDR3 DNA | CDR3 protein
few | TRBJ1-2 | TRBV10-3 | TRBD1 | TGTGCCACAAGCCAGGGGGCGAATGGCTACACCTTC | CATSQGANGYTF
NA | TRBJ2-7 | TRBV6-5 | TRBD1 | TGTGCCAGCGGGCGACAGGGGGGTAACGAGCAGTACTTC | CASGRQGGNEQYF
few | TRBJ2-7 | TRBV11-3 | TRBD2 | TGTGCCAGCAGCTTAGTTAGTAGCGGGGGGGCCTACGAGCAGTACTTC | CASSLVSSGGAYEQYF
NA | TRBJ2-7 | TRBV19 | TRBD2 | TGTGCCAGTAGTATCGCTAGCGGGGGATTTCCTTACGAGCAGTACTTC | CASSIASGGFPYEQYF
once | TRBJ2-7 | TRBV2 | TRBD2 | TGTGCCAGTAGTAGGGAAGAAGCGGGAGGGCCCCACGAGCAGTACTTC | CASSREEAGGPHEQYF
NA | TRBJ2-7 | TRBV5-1 | TRBD2 | TGCGCCAGCAGCTTGTGGGGACTAGCGGCAGCCTCCTACGAGCAGTACTTC | CASSLWGLAAASYEQYF
NA | TRBJ2-5 | TRBV7-6 | NA | TGTGCCAGCAGCCCGAGCCAGGGCATGACCCAGTACTTC | CASSPSQGMTQYF
NA | TRBJ2-7 | TRBV6-5 | TRBD1 | TGTGCCAGCAGTTTACAGGGGGCCTACGAGCAGTACTTC | CASSLQGAYEQYF
NA | TRBJ2-5 | TRBV2 | NA | TGTGCCGGCAGTCTGACATCTTACCAAGAGACCCAGTACTTC | CAGSLTSYQETQYF
NA | TRBJ2-5 | TRBV5-1 | TRBD1 | TGCGCCAGCAGCAGGGGACAGGACCAAGAGACCCAGTACTTC | CASSRGQDQETQYF
NA | TRBJ1-6 | TRBV9 | TRBD1 | TGTGCCAGCGTACAGGGACAGTCACCCCTCCACTTT | CASVQGQSPLHF
NA | TRBJ2-2 | TRBV27 | TRBD1 | TGTGCCAGCAGTTCCTACGGACAGGGGCATACCGGGGAGCTGTTTTTT | CASSSYGQGHTGELFF
NA | TRBJ2-6 | TRBV14 | NA | TGTGCCAGCAGCTTTTCGGGGGCCAACGTCCTGACTTTC | CASSFSGANVLTF
once | TRBJ2-3 | TRBV6-5 | NA | TGTGCCAGCTTAATTCCCCCAGATACGCAGTATTTT | CASLIPPDTQYF
NA | TRBJ1-1 | TRBV7-3 | NA | TGTGCCAGCAGCCCGGGACATCAGAACACTGAAGCTTTCTTT | CASSPGHQNTEAFF
NA | TRBJ2-7 | TRBV28 | NA | TGTGCCAGCAGTTTAACCTTACTATACGAGCAGTACTTC | CASSLTLLYEQYF
NA | TRBJ1-1 | TRBV10-1 | NA | TGCGCCCCCCAAAATGGAGAGGAATCCGAAACAGGGAACACTGAAGCTTTCTTT | CAPQNGEESETGNTEAFF
NA | TRBJ1-1 | TRBV7-8 | TRBD1 | TGTGCCAGCAGTTACAGGGGTGGGAACACTGAAGCTTTCTTT | CASSYRGGNTEAFF
NA | TRBJ2-5 | TRBV10-3 | TRBD2 | TGTGCCATCAGTGACGGGAGGGCCGGGGGGAGAGAGACCCAGTACTTC | CAISDGRAGGRETQYF
NA | TRBJ1-2 | TRBV6-1 | NA | TGTGCCAGCAGTTTAGAAAGAAATGCCGATGGCTACACCTTC | CASSLERNADGYTF
NA | TRBJ2-2 | TRBV7-2 | TRBD2 | TGTGCCAGCAGCTTAGGCCCCCTAGCGGGGGAGACCGGGGAGCTGTTTTTT | CASSLGPLAGETGELFF
NA | TRBJ2-5 | TRBV9 | TRBD1 | TGTGCCAGCAGCGACGGGACAGGGGGTAGAAAGACCCAGTACTTC | CASSDGTGGRKTQYF
NA | TRBJ2-2 | TRBV11-3 | TRBD1 | TGTGCCAGCAGCCGGACAGGGGTATATGCCGGGGAGCTGTTTTTT | CASSRTGVYAGELFF
NA | TRBJ2-1 | TRBV9 | NA | TGTGCCAGCAGCGTAGATCAGGGATTCGATGAGCAGTTCTTC | CASSVDQGFDEQFF
NA | TRBJ2-2 | TRBV6-6 | NA | TGTGCCAGCAGCACTTCCCTATCACGCGGGGAGCTGTTTTTT | CASSTSLSRGELFF
NA | TRBJ1-1 | TRBV5-4 | NA | TGTGCCAGCACCCCCGGGGGGGCTCTGAACACTGAAGCTTTCTTT | CASTPGGALNTEAFF
once | TRBJ2-7 | TRBV6-6 | TRBD1 | TGTGCCAGCAGTTACCCTAGCCGGGACAGCTCCTACGAGCAGTACTTC | CASSYPSRDSSYEQYF
NA | TRBJ1-4 | TRBV14 | NA | TGTGCCAGCAGCTCCCGTGGCCGACTGCATAATGAAAAACTGTTTTTT | CASSSRGRLHNEKLFF
NA | TRBJ1-2 | TRBV19 | TRBD1 | TGTGCCAGTAGTACACAGGGGGAAGTAGGTGGCTACACCTTC | CASSTQGEVGGYTF
NA | TRBJ2-3 | TRBV18 | TRBD1 | TGTGCCAGCTCACCCCAGACAGGGCCAGATACGCAGTATTTT | CASSPQTGPDTQYF
NA | TRBJ1-2 | TRBV2 | TRBD1 | TGTGCCAGCCAGGGGGACTTGGGCTATGGCTACACCTTC | CASQGDLGYGYTF
once | TRBJ2-3 | TRBV4-2 | TRBD2 | TGTGCCAGCAGCCAAGGGGGACTAGCGATTAGGGCAGATACGCAGTATTTT | CASSQGGLAIRADTQYF
NA | TRBJ1-5 | TRBV4-1 | NA | TGCGCCAGCAGTCAGATCAGGGGAAGCAATCAGCCCCAGCATTTT | CASSQIRGSNQPQHF
NA | TRBJ2-3 | TRBV9 | TRBD2 | TGTGCCAGCAGCGTAGTACTAGCGGGAGATACGCAGTATTTT | CASSVVLAGDTQYF
NA | TRBJ1-5 | TRBV19 | NA | TGTGCCATCTCCGGGGGAGACAATCAGCCCCAGCATTTT | CAISGGDNQPQHF
NA | TRBJ1-3 | TRBV7-2 | NA | TGTGCCAGCAGCTTACTCGGGCCACAGGTTAGCTCTGGAAACACCATATATTTT | CASSLLGPQVSSGNTIYF
NA | TRBJ2-5 | TRBV9 | TRBD2 | TGTGCCAGCAGCGTAACTAGCGGGAGGGCCGGGGAGACCCAGTACTTC | CASSVTSGRAGETQYF
NA | TRBJ1-6 | TRBV27 | NA | TGTGCCAGCAGTTCGTCCGGGATCGCACCCTATAATTCACCCCTCCACTTT | CASSSSGIAPYNSPLHF
few | TRBJ2-3 | TRBV11-2 | NA | TGTGCCAGCAGCCAAAAGGGGGGGAGATCAGATACGCAGTATTTT | CASSQKGGRSDTQYF
NA | TRBJ2-1 | TRBV7-4 | TRBD2 | TGTGCCAGCAGCTTAACGGGGGGACCTTACAATGAGCAGTTCTTC | CASSLTGGPYNEQFF
once | TRBJ1-3 | TRBV30 | NA | TGTGCCTGGAGTAGAGGGTCTGGAAACACCATATATTTT | CAWSRGSGNTIYF
NA | TRBJ1-5 | TRBV9 | TRBD1 | TGTGCCAGCAGCGCGACAGGGGATAGCAATCAGCCCCAGCATTTT | CASSATGDSNQPQHF
NA | TRBJ2-3 | TRBV30 | NA | TGTGCCTGGAGTTGGGCCCGCACAGATACGCAGTATTTT | CAWSWARTDTQYF
NA | TRBJ2-7 | TRBV27 | NA | TGTGCCAGCAGCTCAGGGGTTGAGCAGTACTTC | CASSSGVEQYF
NA | TRBJ2-5 | TRBV10-1 | NA | TGCGCCAGCAGTGAGTCCGGGAAAGAGACCCAGTACTTC | CASSESGKETQYF
NA | TRBJ1-2 | TRBV9 | NA | TGTGCCAGCAGCGTAGGGACAGCTCCCTATGGCTACACCTTC | CASSVGTAPYGYTF
medium-sized | TRBJ2-7 | TRBV6-5 | TRBD2 | TGTGCCAGCAGTTACTCGAGGAGCGGGAGAATTTACGAGCAGTACTTC | CASSYSRSGRIYEQYF
NA | TRBJ1-1 | TRBV6-1 | NA | TGTGCCAGCAGTGAAGCCAGGAACACTGAAGCTTTCTTT | CASSEARNTEAFF
NA | TRBJ1-1 | TRBV7-2 | NA | TGTGCCAGCAGCCACACAATAAAGGGGACTAGAGAAGCTTTCTTT | CASSHTIKGTREAFF
NA | TRBJ2-7 | TRBV11-3 | TRBD2 | TGTGCCAGCAGCTTAGTTTATAGCGGGAAAGCCTACGAGCAGTACTTC | CASSLVYSGKAYEQYF
NA | TRBJ2-7 | TRBV11-3 | TRBD2 | TGTGCCAGCAGCTTAGGAACCCGACTAGCGGCTAACTACGAGCAGTACTTC | CASSLGTRLAANYEQYF
NA | TRBJ1-5 | TRBV6-6 | TRBD1 | TGTGCCAGCAGTCGGACAGGGCAAAGCAATCAGCCCCAGCATTTT | CASSRTGQSNQPQHF